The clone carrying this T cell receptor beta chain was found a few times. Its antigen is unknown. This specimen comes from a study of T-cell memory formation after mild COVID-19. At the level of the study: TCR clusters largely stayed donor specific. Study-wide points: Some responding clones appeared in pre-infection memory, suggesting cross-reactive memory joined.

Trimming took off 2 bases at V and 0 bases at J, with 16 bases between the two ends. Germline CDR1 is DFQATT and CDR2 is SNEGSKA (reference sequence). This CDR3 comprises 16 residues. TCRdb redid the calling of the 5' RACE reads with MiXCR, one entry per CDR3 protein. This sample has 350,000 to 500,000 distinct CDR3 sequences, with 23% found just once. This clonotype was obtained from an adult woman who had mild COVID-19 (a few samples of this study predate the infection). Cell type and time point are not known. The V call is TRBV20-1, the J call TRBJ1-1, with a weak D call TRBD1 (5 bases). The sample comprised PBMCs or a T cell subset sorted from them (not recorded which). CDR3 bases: TGCAGTGCTAGACCGCCCGGGACGGCTATGAACACTGAAGCTTTCTTT. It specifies CSARPPGTAMNTEAFF.